The 13 T cell receptor beta chains below come from one sample, sequenced in a study of T cell responses to AZD1222 COVID-19 vaccine. The repertoire was sequenced with immunoSEQ multiplex PCR; TCRdb's copy has only in-frame clones and lacks some. The sample consists of over 70,000 clones, 85% of them appearing once. This specimen consisted of peripheral blood, obtained on day 0 of AZD1222 vaccination. These receptors were obtained from an adult in good health.

The rearrangement uses TRBV6-6 and TRBJ2-3; 12 bases map to TRBD1. Germline V gives CDR1 MNHNY, CDR2 SVGAGI (reference sequence). V was clipped by 6 bases and J by 2 bases; unmatched bases: 18. The CDR3 contains 20 residues. CDR3 region: CASSRVYSPGQGANTDTQYF. The DNA for the CDR3 is TGTGCCAGCAGCCGTGTCTATTCCCCGGGACAGGGGGCGAACACAGATACGCAGTATTTT.

The gene calls are TRBV3-1 (or the pseudogene TRBV3-2) and TRBJ2-1; TRBD1 might be the D (5 bases). V lost 8 bases, J lost 6 bases, and 23 bases lay in between. The CDR3 covers 16 residues. Germline loops: CDR1 LGHDT, CDR2 YNNKEL (reference sequence). CDR3 sequence: CASYPKDIAVGNEQFF. The CDR3 bases are TGTGCCAGCTATCCAAAGGACATCGCGGTAGGCAATGAGCAGTTCTTC.

This chain uses TRBV18 with TRBJ1-2; possible D gene TRBD1, 5 bases. V was clipped by 6 bases and J by 2 bases, with 13 bases between them. The CDR3 covers 14 residues. In germline, CDR1 is KGHSH, CDR2 LQKENI. CDR3 amino acids: CASSLTQGNYGYTF. DNA for the CDR3: TGTGCCAGCTCGTTGACTCAGGGAAACTATGGCTACACCTTC.

The rearrangement uses TRBV29-1 and TRBJ1-2; 9 nucleotides match TRBD1. The CDR3 extends over 15 amino acids. With V trimmed by 0 bases and J by 3 bases, 5 bases remained unmatched. Germline lookup yields CDR1 SQVTM and CDR2 ANQGSEA. This CDR3 is CSVEDLTGGHYGYTF. The CDR3 coding sequence is TGCAGCGTTGAAGATCTGACAGGGGGGCACTATGGCTACACCTTC.

The J gene is TRBJ2-7, the V gene TRBV12-3 or TRBV12-4; D is possibly TRBD1 (5 bases). The CDR3 consists of 13 residues. V lost 1 base and J lost 6, with 10 bases in between. The CDR3 region is CASSLGTFSEQYF. The CDR3 nucleotides read TGTGCCAGCAGTTTAGGGACATTTTCCGAGCAGTACTTC.

V and J are TRBV20-1 and TRBJ1-4; 10 positions agree with TRBD1. V dropped 5 bases and J dropped 10; count of bases not matched to a gene: 1. Germline CDR1 reads DFQATT; CDR2 reads SNEGSKA (reference sequence). This CDR3 spans 11 amino acids. CDR3 in DNA: TGCAGTGCTTGGACAGGGGGAAAACTGTTTTTT. Its protein product is CSAWTGGKLFF.

The V and J genes are TRBV19 and TRBJ1-1; D gene unclear. The CDR3 consists of 12 residues. V gave up 1 base and J gave up 5 bases, with 5 bases separating them. Germline assignment: CDR1 LNHDA and CDR2 SQIVND (reference sequence). The CDR3 protein is CASSIGWTEAFF. DNA of the CDR3: TGTGCCAGTAGTATAGGGTGGACTGAAGCTTTCTTT.

This rearrangement joins TRBV19 to TRBJ2-7; 11 bases map to TRBD1. With 7 bases clipped from V and 7 bases from J, the junction kept 6 bases outside the gene matches. The CDR3 has 13 amino acids. The germline V gene has CDR1 LNHDA and CDR2 SQIVND (reference sequence). The CDR3 region has the DNA TGTGCCAGTAAAGGACAGGGGGCTGGAGAGCAGTACTTC. Protein sequence: CASKGQGAGEQYF.

V and J are TRBV7-7 and TRBJ2-2; D not certain. This CDR3 has 14 residues. The germline gives CDR1 SSHAT, CDR2 FNYEAQ (reference sequence). With 3 bases removed from V and 1 base from J, the gap between germline ends came to 6 bases. The CDR3 DNA follows: TGTGCCAGCAGCTTGACGCTGAACACCGGGGAGCTGTTTTTT. Protein sequence: CASSLTLNTGELFF.

The table lists this clone with a count of one. The chain couples TRBV9 to TRBJ1-1; D unclear. V was trimmed by 6 bases and J by 1 base, leaving 16 bases between them. This CDR3 contains 15 residues. Germline loops: CDR1 SGDLS, CDR2 YYNGEE. Here the CDR3 DNA reads TGTGCCAGCACCAGGCTCTCCAAATCGAACACTGAAGCTTTCTTT. Translated, it gives CASTRLSKSNTEAFF.

The CDR3 DNA reads as TGTGCCAGCAGCCAGACGGCGACGACAGGCTATGGCTACACCTTC. As protein: CASSQTATTGYGYTF. The chain uses TRBV14 and TRBJ1-2, with D perhaps TRBD1 (6 bases). This CDR3 has 15 residues. The germline gives CDR1 SGHDN, CDR2 FVKESK. Trimming pared 3 bases from V and 4 bases from J, leaving 15 bases between. Using reference TRBV14 and TRBJ1-2 for the parts outside the CDR3, the full variable domain is EAGVTQFPSHSVIEKGQTVTLRCDPISGHDNLYWYRRVMGKEIKFLLHFVKESKQDESGMPNNRFLAERTGGTYSTLKVQPAELEDSGVYFCASSQTATTGYGYTFGSGTRLTVV.

J is TRBJ2-5 and V is TRBV12-3 or TRBV12-4; D not resolved. V lost 6 bases and J 2 bases, leaving 10 bases between the germline ends. The CDR3 extends over 13 amino acids. In nucleotides, the CDR3 is TGTGCCAGCAGCCCTGCCGCACAAGAGACCCAGTACTTC. It translates to CASSPAAQETQYF.

The V gene is TRBV11-2, the J gene TRBJ1-1; TRBD1 might be the D (5 bases). CDR3 size: 13 residues. V lost 4 bases and J lost 8, with 14 bases in between. The germline CDR1 and CDR2 sequences are SGHAT and FQNNGV. The CDR3 DNA reads as TGTGCCAGCAGCTCATCTGGACACCGCGAAGCTTTCTTT. It translates to CASSSSGHREAFF. Together with reference TRBV11-2 and TRBJ1-1, the CDR3 gives the full variable domain: EAGVAQSPRYKIIEKRQSVAFWCNPISGHATLYWYQQILGQGPKLLIQFQNNGVVDDSQLPKDRFSAERLKGVDSTLKIQPAKLEDSAVYLCASSSSGHREAFFGQGTRLTVV.